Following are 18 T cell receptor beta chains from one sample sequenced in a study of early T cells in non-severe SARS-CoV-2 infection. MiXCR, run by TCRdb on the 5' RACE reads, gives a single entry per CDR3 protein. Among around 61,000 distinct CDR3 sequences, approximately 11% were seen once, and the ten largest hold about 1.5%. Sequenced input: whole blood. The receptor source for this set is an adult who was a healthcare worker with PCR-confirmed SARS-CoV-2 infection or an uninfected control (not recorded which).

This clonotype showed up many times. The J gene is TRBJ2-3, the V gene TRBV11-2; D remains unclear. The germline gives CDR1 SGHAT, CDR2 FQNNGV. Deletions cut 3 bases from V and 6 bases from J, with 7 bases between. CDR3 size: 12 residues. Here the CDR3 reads CASSFLVDTQYF. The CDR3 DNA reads TGTGCCAGCAGCTTCCTAGTGGATACGCAGTATTTT.

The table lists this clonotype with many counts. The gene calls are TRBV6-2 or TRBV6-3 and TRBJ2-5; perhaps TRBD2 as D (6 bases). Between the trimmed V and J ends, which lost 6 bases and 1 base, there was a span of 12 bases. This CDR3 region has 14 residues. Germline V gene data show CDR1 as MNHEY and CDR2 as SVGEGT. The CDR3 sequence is CASSHGLRQETQYF. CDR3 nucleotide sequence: TGTGCCAGCAGCCACGGACTACGCCAAGAGACCCAGTACTTC.

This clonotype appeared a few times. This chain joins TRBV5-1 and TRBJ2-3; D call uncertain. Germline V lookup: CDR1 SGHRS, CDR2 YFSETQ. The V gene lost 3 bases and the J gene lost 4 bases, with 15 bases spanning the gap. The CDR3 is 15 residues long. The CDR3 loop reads CASSYLRALSDTQYF. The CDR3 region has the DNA TGCGCCAGCAGCTACCTTCGAGCCTTGTCAGATACGCAGTATTTT.

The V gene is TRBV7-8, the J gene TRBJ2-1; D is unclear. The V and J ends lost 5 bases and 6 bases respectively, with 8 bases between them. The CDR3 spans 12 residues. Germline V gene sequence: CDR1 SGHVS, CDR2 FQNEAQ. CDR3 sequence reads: CASSTGFNEQFF. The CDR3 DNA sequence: TGTGCCAGCAGCACTGGATTCAATGAGCAGTTCTTC.

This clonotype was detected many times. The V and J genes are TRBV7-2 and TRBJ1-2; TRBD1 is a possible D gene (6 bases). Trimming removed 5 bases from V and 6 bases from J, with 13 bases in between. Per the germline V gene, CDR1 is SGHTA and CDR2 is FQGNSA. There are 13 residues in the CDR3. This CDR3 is CASSTRGFDGYTF. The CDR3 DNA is TGTGCCAGCAGCACCAGGGGTTTCGATGGCTACACCTTC.

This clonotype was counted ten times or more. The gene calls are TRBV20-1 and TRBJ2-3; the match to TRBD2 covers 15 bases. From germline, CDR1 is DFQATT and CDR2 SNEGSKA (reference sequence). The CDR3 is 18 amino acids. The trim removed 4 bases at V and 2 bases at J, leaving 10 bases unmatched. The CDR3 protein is CSATVPGLAGGPTDTQYF. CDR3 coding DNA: TGCAGTGCTACCGTCCCGGGACTAGCGGGGGGACCCACAGATACGCAGTATTTT.

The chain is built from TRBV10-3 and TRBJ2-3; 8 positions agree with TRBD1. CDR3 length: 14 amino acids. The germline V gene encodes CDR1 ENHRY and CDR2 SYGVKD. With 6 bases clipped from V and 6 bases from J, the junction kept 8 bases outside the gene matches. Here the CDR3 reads CAIRRTGRADTQYF. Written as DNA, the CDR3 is TGTGCCATCAGGAGGACAGGGCGGGCGGATACGCAGTATTTT.

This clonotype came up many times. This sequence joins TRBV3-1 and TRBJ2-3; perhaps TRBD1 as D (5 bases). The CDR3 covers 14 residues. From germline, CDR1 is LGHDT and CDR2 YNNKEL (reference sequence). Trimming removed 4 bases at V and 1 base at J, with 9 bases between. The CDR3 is CASSLGHRTDTQYF. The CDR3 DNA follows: TGTGCCAGCAGCCTCGGACATCGCACAGATACGCAGTATTTT.

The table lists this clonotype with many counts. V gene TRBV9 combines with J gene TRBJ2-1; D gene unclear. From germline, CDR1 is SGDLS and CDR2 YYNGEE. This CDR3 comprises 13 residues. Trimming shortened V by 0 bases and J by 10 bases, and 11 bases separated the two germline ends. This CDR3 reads CASSVVPSVEQFF. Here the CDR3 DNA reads TGTGCCAGCAGCGTAGTCCCGAGCGTAGAGCAGTTCTTC.

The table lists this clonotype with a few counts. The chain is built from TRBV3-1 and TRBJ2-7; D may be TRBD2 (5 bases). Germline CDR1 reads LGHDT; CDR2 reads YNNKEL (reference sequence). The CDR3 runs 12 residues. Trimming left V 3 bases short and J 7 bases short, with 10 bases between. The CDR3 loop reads CASSHRGEEQYF. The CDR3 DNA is TGTGCCAGCAGCCACCGGGGAGAAGAGCAGTACTTC.

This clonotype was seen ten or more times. CDR3: CASSFFGGPYEQYF. Here the CDR3 DNA reads TGTGCCAGCAGTTTTTTCGGGGGGCCCTACGAGCAGTACTTC. The chain links TRBV27 to TRBJ2-7, with a weak D call TRBD2 (7 bases). The CDR3 runs 14 residues. Trimming stripped 3 bases from V and 2 bases from J, with 11 bases between. Germline lookup yields CDR1 MNHEY and CDR2 SMNVEV (reference sequence).

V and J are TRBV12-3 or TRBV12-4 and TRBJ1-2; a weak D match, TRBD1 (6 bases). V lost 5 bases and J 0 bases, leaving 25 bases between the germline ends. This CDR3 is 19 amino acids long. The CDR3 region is CASSPDPSLRGPTNYGYTF. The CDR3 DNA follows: TGTGCCAGCAGTCCCGACCCTTCTCTCAGGGGCCCCACTAACTATGGCTACACCTTC.

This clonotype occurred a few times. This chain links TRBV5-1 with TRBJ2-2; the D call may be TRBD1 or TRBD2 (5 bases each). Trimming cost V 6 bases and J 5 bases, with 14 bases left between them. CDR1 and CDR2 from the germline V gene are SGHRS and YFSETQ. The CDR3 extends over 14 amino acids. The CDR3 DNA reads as TGCGCCAGCAACCGGGACGTGGGAACCGGGGAGCTGTTTTTT. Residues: CASNRDVGTGELFF. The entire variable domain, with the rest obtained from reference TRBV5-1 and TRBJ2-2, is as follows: KAGVTQTPRYLIKTRGQQVTLSCSPISGHRSVSWYQQTPGQGLQFLFEYFSETQRNKGNFPGRFSGRQFSNSRSEMNVSTLELGDSALYLCASNRDVGTGELFFGEGSRLTVL.

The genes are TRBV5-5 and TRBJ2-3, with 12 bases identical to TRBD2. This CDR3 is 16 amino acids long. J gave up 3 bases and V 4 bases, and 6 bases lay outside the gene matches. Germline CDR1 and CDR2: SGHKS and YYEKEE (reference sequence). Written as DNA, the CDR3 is TGTGCCAGCAGCGCTAGCGGGGGGGCGAGGACAGATACGCAGTATTTT. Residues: CASSASGGARTDTQYF. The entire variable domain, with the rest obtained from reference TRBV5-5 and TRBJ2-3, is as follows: DAGVTQSPTHLIKTRGQQVTLRCSPISGHKSVSWYQQVLGQGPQFIFQYYEKEERGRGNFPDRFSARQFPNYSSELNVNALLLGDSALYLCASSASGGARTDTQYFGPGTRLTVL.

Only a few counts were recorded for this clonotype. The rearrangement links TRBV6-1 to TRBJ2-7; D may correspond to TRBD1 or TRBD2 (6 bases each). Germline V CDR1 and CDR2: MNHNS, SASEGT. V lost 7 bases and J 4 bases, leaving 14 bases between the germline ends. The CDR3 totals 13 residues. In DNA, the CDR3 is TGTGCCAGCACGCGGGACATGGGGTACGAGCAGTACTTC. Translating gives CASTRDMGYEQYF.

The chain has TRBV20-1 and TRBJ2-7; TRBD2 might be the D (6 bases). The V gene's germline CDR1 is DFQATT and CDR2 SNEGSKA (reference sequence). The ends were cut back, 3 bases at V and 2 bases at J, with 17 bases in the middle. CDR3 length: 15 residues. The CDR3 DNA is TGCAGTGCTAGTGGGAGGTTCGAGGGGACCTACGAGCAGTACTTC. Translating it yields CSASGRFEGTYEQYF.

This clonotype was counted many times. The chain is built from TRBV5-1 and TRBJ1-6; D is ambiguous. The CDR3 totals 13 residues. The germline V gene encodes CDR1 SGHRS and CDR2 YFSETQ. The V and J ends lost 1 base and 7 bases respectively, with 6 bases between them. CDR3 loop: CASSLYENSPLHF. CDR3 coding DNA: TGCGCCAGCAGCTTGTATGAAAATTCACCCCTCCACTTT.

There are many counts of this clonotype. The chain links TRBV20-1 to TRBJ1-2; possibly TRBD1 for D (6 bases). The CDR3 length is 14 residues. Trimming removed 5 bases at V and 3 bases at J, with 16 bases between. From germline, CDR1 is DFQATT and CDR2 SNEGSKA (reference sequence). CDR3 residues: CSAPKGGQYYGYTF. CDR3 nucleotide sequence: TGCAGTGCTCCCAAAGGGGGGCAATACTATGGCTACACCTTC.